One and the same sample provided the 3 T cell receptor beta chains below, sequenced in a study of healthy donors' naive CD4 and CD8 T cells. TCR libraries were built from about 500 ng of total RNA by linear amplification. Using its own MiXCR run on the reads, TCRdb lists one record per CDR3 protein. The sample holds approximately 180,000 distinct CDR3 sequences, under 85% seen once. The sequencing input was naive CD4+ and CD8+ T cells sorted from blood, pooled from several donors. The receptors were sampled from a pool of human donors in good health; the sample pools cells from several healthy donors.

V is TRBV14 and J is TRBJ1-1; 10 bases line up with TRBD1. Germline trimming cut 7 bases from V and 0 bases from J; bases unmatched to any gene: 5. This CDR3 contains 15 residues. Germline-derived CDR1 and CDR2 are SGHDN and FVKESK. CDR3 coding DNA: TGTGCCAGCACCAGTGGACAGGGGGTGAACACTGAAGCTTTCTTT. Protein product: CASTSGQGVNTEAFF.

V is TRBV27 and J is TRBJ1-1; D uncertain. The V end lost 4 bases, the J end lost 0 bases, and 9 bases lay between the germline ends. The CDR3 runs to 14 residues. The germline gives CDR1 MNHEY, CDR2 SMNVEV (reference sequence). The chain's CDR3 is CASSSSVLNTEAFF. In DNA form, the CDR3 reads TGTGCCAGCAGTTCATCGGTTTTGAACACTGAAGCTTTCTTT.

This chain uses TRBV12-5 with TRBJ2-1, with 9 positions matching TRBD2. Germline V gene data show CDR1 as LGHNT and CDR2 as FRNRAP. The CDR3 runs to 17 residues. V gave up 3 bases and J gave up 7 bases; unmatched junction bases: 13. DNA for the CDR3: TGTGCTAGTGGTTTCACCCCTGGGACTAGCCAACCGAATGAGCAGTTCTTC. Protein product: CASGFTPGTSQPNEQFF.